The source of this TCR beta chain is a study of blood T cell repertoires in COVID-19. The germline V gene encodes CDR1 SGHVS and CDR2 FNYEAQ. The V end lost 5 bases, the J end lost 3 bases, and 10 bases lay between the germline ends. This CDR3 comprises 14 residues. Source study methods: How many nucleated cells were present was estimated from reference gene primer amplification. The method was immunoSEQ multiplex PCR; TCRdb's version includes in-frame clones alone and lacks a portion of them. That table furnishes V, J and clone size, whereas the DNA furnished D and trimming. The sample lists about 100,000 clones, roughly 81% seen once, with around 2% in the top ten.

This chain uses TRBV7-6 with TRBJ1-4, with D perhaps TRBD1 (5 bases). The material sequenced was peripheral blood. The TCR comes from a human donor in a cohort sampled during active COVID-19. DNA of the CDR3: TGTGCCAGCAGCCGACAGTCCCCTAATGAAAAACTGTTTTTT. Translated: CASSRQSPNEKLFF. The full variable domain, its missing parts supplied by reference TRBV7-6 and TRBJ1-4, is GAGVSQSPRYKVTKRGQDVALRCDPISGHVSLYWYRQALGQGPEFLTYFNYEAQQDKSGLPNDRFSAERPEGSISTLTIQRTEQRDSAMYRCASSRQSPNEKLFFGSGTQLSVL.